The next 2 T cell receptor beta chains were all read from a single sample in a study of T cell responses to AZD1222 COVID-19 vaccine. Method: immunoSEQ multiplex PCR; TCRdb's copy keeps in-frame clones and lacks some. The sample consists of roughly 140,000 clones, approximately 89% of them appearing once. The sample consisted of peripheral blood, taken on day 0 of MenACWY control vaccination. The receptors shown here come from an adult in good health.

This chain uses TRBV5-1 with TRBJ2-3; TRBD2 matches 12 bases. V dropped 0 bases and J dropped 7; count of bases not matched to a gene: 9. CDR1 is SGHRS, CDR2 YFSETQ, per germline. The CDR3 runs 17 residues. CDR3 loop: CASSLGTSGVSPNTQYF. The CDR3 DNA sequence: TGCGCCAGCAGCTTGGGGACTAGCGGGGTTAGCCCAAATACGCAGTATTTT.

The rearrangement uses TRBV19 and TRBJ1-2; a weak D match, TRBD1 (5 bases). V was pared by 10 bases and J by 4 bases, with 19 bases between. CDR3 size: 14 residues. Germline-derived CDR1 and CDR2 are LNHDA and SQIVND (reference sequence). The CDR3 DNA follows: TGTGCCACTAGACCTACAGGCTTGATCTATGGCTACACCTTC. It translates to CATRPTGLIYGYTF.